The 6 T cell receptor beta chains below come from one sample, sequenced in a study of CD8 T cells in ankylosing spondylitis. Whole-study results and caveats: What seemed typical of ankylosing spondylitis blood was a TCR beta motif built from eight highly homologous variants.

No antigens are known for them. Each CDR3 protein is one row after TCRdb ran MiXCR on the 5' RACE reads. The repertoire holds around 770,000 distinct CDR3 sequences, with 12% as singletons. Sequenced input: blood, either unsorted or a sorted T cell fraction (not recorded which). These receptors all come from a male donor with ankylosing spondylitis.

This clonotype showed up just a few times. The rearrangement links TRBV6-1 to TRBJ1-2, with D tentatively TRBD1 (6 bases). Deletions cut 4 bases from V and 4 bases from J, with 16 bases between. The CDR3 is 15 amino acids. Germline CDR1 and CDR2: MNHNS and SASEGT. The CDR3 nucleotides read TGTGCCAGCAGTGGGACAGAGGGCAGGATCTATGGCTACACCTTC. It encodes CASSGTEGRIYGYTF.

V gene TRBV5-5 combines with J gene TRBJ2-7; TRBD1 matches at 10 bases. The CDR3 covers 14 residues. With 6 bases clipped from V and 4 bases from J, the junction kept 7 bases outside the gene matches. Germline V gene sequence: CDR1 SGHKS, CDR2 YYEKEE (reference sequence). As DNA, the CDR3 is TGTGCCAGCACAGACCGGACAGGGGGGTACGAGCAGTACTTC. Translating gives CASTDRTGGYEQYF.

This clonotype was picked up many times. The CDR3 DNA sequence: TGTGCCAGCAGCAGCGGAGCTGAAGCTTTCTTT. The encoded protein is CASSSGAEAFF. The chain uses TRBV21-1 and TRBJ1-1. TRBV21-1 is assigned pseudogene status. This CDR3 is built from 11 residues.

This sequence joins TRBV7-2 and TRBJ2-1, with TRBD2 matching over 8 bases. This CDR3 comprises 16 residues. CDR1 and CDR2 (germline): SGHTA, FQGNSA. V shed 3 bases and J 2 bases; nucleotides not matched to a gene: 6. CDR3 DNA: TGTGCCAGCAGCTTCTATCGGGGGGGGCCCTACAATGAGCAGTTCTTC. Its translation is CASSFYRGGPYNEQFF.

This sequence joins TRBV4-2 and TRBJ2-2; no clear D. The CDR3 has 15 residues. V lost 0 bases, J lost 9 bases, and 14 bases lay in between. From germline, CDR1 is LGHNA and CDR2 YNFKEQ. DNA of the CDR3: TGTGCCAGCAGCCAAGACGAGTCCAGTCTCCGGGAGCTGTTTTTT. Translated, it gives CASSQDESSLRELFF.

This clonotype was seen ten or more times. The rearrangement links TRBV5-1 to TRBJ2-1, with 11 bases that match TRBD2. CDR1 and CDR2 from the germline V gene are SGHRS and YFSETQ. The V gene end was trimmed by 0 bases and the J gene end by 5 bases; junction bases not matched to a gene: 10. This CDR3 region has 18 residues. CDR3 in amino acids: CASSLALAGGLENNEQFF. Here the CDR3 DNA reads TGCGCCAGCAGCTTGGCCCTAGCGGGAGGACTGGAAAACAATGAGCAGTTCTTC.